This TCR beta chain was documented in a study of cytomegalovirus exposure and HLA in healthy donors. In the study overall: Earlier sequencing of about 179 million T cells yielded fewer than 140 million unique TCR beta sequences. General observations from the study: Investigators reported some 150 TCR beta chains as tied to cytomegalovirus. Later analysis suggested links between common viral pathogens and several top significant clusters.

Worth noting for this clone: Its cognate antigen is unknown.

In nominal health when sampled, donors likely had unrecorded immune exposures nonetheless. Germline CDR1 and CDR2: SGHKS and YYEKEE (reference sequence). V gave up 4 bases and J gave up 6 bases; unmatched junction bases: 12. CDR3 length equals 15 residues. Primers included in the PCR were 60 Vbeta and 13 Jbeta primers. Measured with immunoSEQ multiplex PCR; TCRdb has only the in-frame clones, and not every one. The sample lists about 160,000 clones; about two thirds were seen once. The chain carries TRBV5-5 and TRBJ1-2, with 7 nucleotides matching TRBD1. The sequence derives from a woman in her 30s in good health and CMV-seronegative. Sequenced: PBMCs. CDR3 bases: TGTGCCAGCAGCAGCTTACGCGGGGGGACAGATGGCTACACCTTC. Its protein product is CASSSLRGGTDGYTF.